This is a list of T cell receptor beta chains from one sample in a study of OX40 agonist ivuxolimab in advanced cancers. Measured with immunoSEQ multiplex PCR; TCRdb has only the in-frame clones, and not every one. The sample records approximately 13,000 clones, 65% to 70% being singletons. The input for sequencing was CD4+ or CD8+ T cells sorted from blood, taken in a trial of the OX40 agonist ivuxolimab. The receptors shown here come from an adult with an advanced solid tumor such as melanoma, head and neck, liver or kidney cancer. The CDR3 runs from the conserved cysteine through the conserved F or W. The D gene is left open where the match is weak. A clone size is listed for some rows: how often the clone was seen (once, few, many), or a class if it is expanded.

d_call: .; v_call: TRBV6-6; j_call: TRBJ2-3; clone_size: .; cdr3_aa: CASSYSPGTDTQYF; cdr3_nt: TGTGCCAGCAGTTACAGTCCTGGGACAGATACGCAGTATTTT
d_call: .; v_call: TRBV30; j_call: TRBJ2-7; clone_size: .; cdr3_aa: CAVGQGGGEQYF; cdr3_nt: TGTGCCGTAGGTCAGGGTGGCGGCGAGCAGTACTTC
d_call: .; v_call: TRBV7-9; j_call: TRBJ2-7; clone_size: .; cdr3_aa: CASSLETSQTREQYF; cdr3_nt: TGTGCCAGCAGCTTGGAGACCTCTCAGACGCGGGAGCAGTACTTC
d_call: TRBD1; v_call: TRBV4-1; j_call: TRBJ2-7; clone_size: .; cdr3_aa: CASSQEQGLPYEQYF; cdr3_nt: TGCGCCAGCAGCCAAGAACAGGGGCTACCCTACGAGCAGTACTTC
d_call: .; v_call: TRBV7-6; j_call: TRBJ2-1; clone_size: .; cdr3_aa: CASRAGSSYNEQFF; cdr3_nt: TGTGCCAGTCGCGCTGGGAGCTCCTACAATGAGCAGTTCTTC
d_call: TRBD1; v_call: TRBV2; j_call: TRBJ2-7; clone_size: .; cdr3_aa: CASRGDSSYEQYF; cdr3_nt: TGTGCCAGCAGAGGGGACAGCTCCTACGAGCAGTACTTC
d_call: .; v_call: TRBV9; j_call: TRBJ2-7; clone_size: .; cdr3_aa: CASSVEQDYSYEQYF; cdr3_nt: TGTGCCAGCAGCGTAGAACAGGATTACTCCTACGAGCAGTACTTC
d_call: .; v_call: TRBV5-6; j_call: TRBJ2-3; clone_size: few; cdr3_aa: CASSLGSWATDTQYF; cdr3_nt: TGTGCCAGCAGCTTGGGTAGCTGGGCCACAGATACGCAGTATTTT
d_call: .; v_call: TRBV19; j_call: TRBJ1-2; clone_size: .; cdr3_aa: CASSIAAAYGYTF; cdr3_nt: TGTGCCAGTAGTATCGCGGCAGCCTATGGCTACACCTTC
d_call: .; v_call: TRBV28; j_call: TRBJ1-5; clone_size: few; cdr3_aa: CASSLLQGGNQPQHF; cdr3_nt: TGTGCCAGCAGTTTATTGCAGGGCGGCAATCAGCCCCAGCATTTT
d_call: .; v_call: TRBV11-3; j_call: TRBJ2-7; clone_size: once; cdr3_aa: CASSLGSEQYF; cdr3_nt: TGTGCCAGCAGCTTAGGGAGCGAGCAGTACTTC
d_call: .; v_call: TRBV27; j_call: TRBJ1-6; clone_size: .; cdr3_aa: CASSYLQTVYNSPLHF; cdr3_nt: TGTGCCAGCAGCTACCTACAGACAGTCTATAATTCACCCCTCCACTTT
d_call: TRBD1; v_call: TRBV28; j_call: TRBJ1-2; clone_size: .; cdr3_aa: CASSLGGWAGQGVGYTF; cdr3_nt: TGTGCCAGCAGTCTAGGTGGATGGGCGGGACAGGGGGTGGGCTACACCTTC
d_call: .; v_call: TRBV7-2; j_call: TRBJ1-5; clone_size: .; cdr3_aa: CASSLFGGPQPQHF; cdr3_nt: TGTGCCAGCAGCTTATTCGGGGGGCCTCAGCCCCAGCATTTT
d_call: TRBD1; v_call: TRBV5-6; j_call: TRBJ2-5; clone_size: once; cdr3_aa: CASSSTLDRDQETQYF; cdr3_nt: TGTGCCAGCAGCTCGACTCTGGACAGGGACCAAGAGACCCAGTACTTC
d_call: TRBD2; v_call: TRBV11-3; j_call: TRBJ2-7; clone_size: .; cdr3_aa: CASSLRASGFTVHEQYF; cdr3_nt: TGTGCCAGCAGCTTAAGGGCTAGCGGGTTCACCGTACACGAGCAGTACTTC
d_call: .; v_call: TRBV6-5; j_call: TRBJ1-1; clone_size: once; cdr3_aa: CASSDFRTANTEAFF; cdr3_nt: TGTGCCAGCAGCGACTTTCGGACAGCGAACACTGAAGCTTTCTTT
d_call: .; v_call: TRBV30; j_call: TRBJ2-2; clone_size: .; cdr3_aa: CAWSVPGRRGELFF; cdr3_nt: TGTGCCTGGAGTGTCCCAGGACGTCGCGGGGAGCTGTTTTTT
d_call: .; v_call: TRBV11-1; j_call: TRBJ2-7; clone_size: .; cdr3_aa: CASSLGGGYEQYF; cdr3_nt: TGTGCCAGCAGCTTAGGAGGTGGGTACGAGCAGTACTTC
d_call: .; v_call: TRBV2; j_call: TRBJ1-6; clone_size: medium-sized; cdr3_aa: CASGNSPLHF; cdr3_nt: TGTGCCAGTGGGAATTCACCCCTCCACTTT
d_call: TRBD2; v_call: TRBV4-1; j_call: TRBJ2-7; clone_size: .; cdr3_aa: CASSQGGLAGDEQYF; cdr3_nt: TGCGCCAGCAGCCAAGGTGGACTAGCGGGAGACGAGCAGTACTTC
d_call: TRBD2; v_call: TRBV6-1; j_call: TRBJ2-1; clone_size: .; cdr3_aa: CASTGGLGNEQFF; cdr3_nt: TGTGCCAGCACGGGGGGACTAGGTAATGAGCAGTTCTTC
d_call: .; v_call: TRBV6-6; j_call: TRBJ1-6; clone_size: medium-sized; cdr3_aa: CASSLGTQPPLHF; cdr3_nt: TGTGCCAGCAGTCTGGGGACCCAACCACCCCTCCACTTT
d_call: .; v_call: TRBV5-8; j_call: TRBJ2-7; clone_size: .; cdr3_aa: CASSFIGQYF; cdr3_nt: TGTGCCAGCAGCTTCATCGGGCAGTACTTC
d_call: .; v_call: TRBV6-4; j_call: TRBJ2-7; clone_size: .; cdr3_aa: CASSLVIRYYRGYEQYF; cdr3_nt: TGTGCCAGCAGTTTGGTCATAAGGTACTATCGAGGTTACGAGCAGTACTTC
d_call: .; v_call: TRBV7-2; j_call: TRBJ2-2; clone_size: .; cdr3_aa: CASSSGLNTGELFF; cdr3_nt: TGTGCCAGCAGCTCGGGACTGAACACCGGGGAGCTGTTTTTT
d_call: .; v_call: TRBV7-3; j_call: TRBJ2-3; clone_size: few; cdr3_aa: CASSLTAVTDTQYF; cdr3_nt: TGTGCCAGCAGCTTAACAGCGGTCACAGATACGCAGTATTTT
d_call: .; v_call: TRBV19; j_call: TRBJ1-5; clone_size: once; cdr3_aa: CASSLDSSNQPQHF; cdr3_nt: TGTGCCAGTTCTCTGGACTCCAGCAATCAGCCCCAGCATTTT
d_call: .; v_call: TRBV10-1; j_call: TRBJ1-5; clone_size: few; cdr3_aa: CASRVSSNQPQHF; cdr3_nt: TGCGCCAGCAGAGTGAGCAGCAATCAGCCCCAGCATTTT
d_call: .; v_call: TRBV7-8; j_call: TRBJ1-1; clone_size: .; cdr3_aa: CASSLEGHRASAFF; cdr3_nt: TGTGCCAGCAGCTTAGAAGGGCACAGGGCTTCGGCTTTCTTT
d_call: .; v_call: TRBV7-8; j_call: TRBJ1-5; clone_size: .; cdr3_aa: CASSSSRGVLSNQPQHF; cdr3_nt: TGTGCCAGCAGCTCCTCGCGTGGCGTCCTGTCCAATCAGCCCCAGCATTTT
d_call: .; v_call: TRBV6-6; j_call: TRBJ1-1; clone_size: .; cdr3_aa: CASTLVGVNTEAFF; cdr3_nt: TGTGCCAGCACTCTAGTGGGGGTGAACACTGAAGCTTTCTTT
d_call: .; v_call: TRBV5-4; j_call: TRBJ1-1; clone_size: .; cdr3_aa: CASSWEGGDGTEAFF; cdr3_nt: TGTGCCAGCAGCTGGGAGGGGGGCGATGGGACTGAAGCTTTCTTT
d_call: .; v_call: TRBV18; j_call: TRBJ2-7; clone_size: .; cdr3_aa: CASSPPDNLYEQYF; cdr3_nt: TGTGCCAGCTCCCCCCCGGACAATCTCTACGAGCAGTACTTC
d_call: .; v_call: TRBV9; j_call: TRBJ2-5; clone_size: .; cdr3_aa: CASSVGGWSEGTQYF; cdr3_nt: TGTGCCAGCAGCGTAGGCGGCTGGAGCGAGGGGACCCAGTACTTC
d_call: TRBD1; v_call: TRBV6-6; j_call: TRBJ1-1; clone_size: few; cdr3_aa: CASRTGGLTEAFF; cdr3_nt: TGTGCCAGCAGAACAGGGGGCTTAACTGAAGCTTTCTTT
d_call: .; v_call: TRBV2; j_call: TRBJ2-7; clone_size: medium-sized; cdr3_aa: CASSEKTYEQYF; cdr3_nt: TGTGCCAGCAGTGAAAAGACATACGAGCAGTACTTC
d_call: TRBD2; v_call: TRBV11-2; j_call: TRBJ2-7; clone_size: .; cdr3_aa: CASSSSREVYSEQYF; cdr3_nt: TGTGCCAGCAGCTCCTCCCGGGAGGTCTATAGCGAGCAGTACTTC
d_call: TRBD2; v_call: TRBV29-1; j_call: TRBJ2-5; clone_size: .; cdr3_aa: CSVAASGDYQETQYF; cdr3_nt: TGCAGCGTTGCGGCTAGCGGGGATTACCAAGAGACCCAGTACTTC
d_call: .; v_call: TRBV4-1; j_call: TRBJ1-1; clone_size: .; cdr3_aa: CASSQGVSRGDTEAFF; cdr3_nt: TGCGCCAGCAGCCAAGGGGTTTCTAGGGGTGACACTGAAGCTTTCTTT
d_call: .; v_call: TRBV6-1; j_call: TRBJ1-2; clone_size: .; cdr3_aa: CASSEAEGWSYGYTF; cdr3_nt: TGTGCCAGCAGTGAAGCGGAGGGTTGGAGCTATGGCTACACCTTC
d_call: TRBD2; v_call: TRBV27; j_call: TRBJ2-1; clone_size: .; cdr3_aa: CASSLTSGHEQFF; cdr3_nt: TGTGCCAGCAGTTTAACTAGCGGCCATGAGCAGTTCTTC
d_call: TRBD2; v_call: TRBV28; j_call: TRBJ2-1; clone_size: .; cdr3_aa: CASSSGGTEQFF; cdr3_nt: TGTGCCAGCTCATCGGGGGGAACTGAGCAGTTCTTC
d_call: .; v_call: TRBV4-3; j_call: TRBJ2-7; clone_size: once; cdr3_aa: CASSQDEGEYEQYF; cdr3_nt: TGCGCCAGCAGCCAAGACGAGGGTGAGTACGAGCAGTACTTC
d_call: .; v_call: TRBV15; j_call: TRBJ1-5; clone_size: .; cdr3_aa: CATSRDLQPQHF; cdr3_nt: TGTGCCACCAGCAGAGATCTTCAGCCCCAGCATTTT
d_call: TRBD2; v_call: TRBV5-4; j_call: TRBJ2-7; clone_size: .; cdr3_aa: CASSLEGLAGVEQYF; cdr3_nt: TGTGCCAGCAGCTTGGAGGGACTAGCGGGAGTCGAGCAGTACTTC
d_call: .; v_call: TRBV7-6; j_call: TRBJ1-1; clone_size: medium-sized; cdr3_aa: CASSAGGSTEAFF; cdr3_nt: TGTGCCAGTTCGGCAGGTGGAAGCACTGAAGCTTTCTTT
d_call: .; v_call: TRBV7-3; j_call: TRBJ2-7; clone_size: .; cdr3_aa: CASSLKGQGSYEQYF; cdr3_nt: TGTGCCAGCAGCTTAAAAGGGCAAGGCTCCTACGAGCAGTACTTC
d_call: .; v_call: TRBV19; j_call: TRBJ2-3; clone_size: .; cdr3_aa: CASSIRPSADTQYF; cdr3_nt: TGTGCCAGTAGTATCCGACCCTCTGCAGATACGCAGTATTTT
d_call: .; v_call: TRBV27; j_call: TRBJ2-1; clone_size: .; cdr3_aa: CASSLRANNEQFF; cdr3_nt: TGTGCCAGCAGTTTACGGGCTAACAATGAGCAGTTCTTC
d_call: .; v_call: TRBV5-6; j_call: TRBJ2-1; clone_size: .; cdr3_aa: CASSLGVTYNEQFF; cdr3_nt: TGTGCCAGCAGCTTGGGGGTTACCTACAATGAGCAGTTCTTC
d_call: .; v_call: TRBV28; j_call: TRBJ1-3; clone_size: few; cdr3_aa: CASSFREYGNTIYF; cdr3_nt: TGTGCCAGCAGTTTCCGGGAGTATGGAAACACCATATATTTT
d_call: .; v_call: TRBV7-3; j_call: TRBJ2-7; clone_size: .; cdr3_aa: CASSSRQVYEQYF; cdr3_nt: TGTGCCAGCAGCTCTAGACAGGTCTACGAGCAGTACTTC
d_call: .; v_call: TRBV6-5; j_call: TRBJ2-1; clone_size: .; cdr3_aa: CASSTTDRANEQFF; cdr3_nt: TGTGCCAGCAGTACAACGGACCGAGCGAATGAGCAGTTCTTC
d_call: .; v_call: TRBV5-4; j_call: TRBJ2-1; clone_size: .; cdr3_aa: CASSLWDLNNEQFF; cdr3_nt: TGTGCCAGCAGCTTATGGGACCTTAACAATGAGCAGTTCTTC